Sequencing of this T cell receptor beta chain was carried out in a study of shared clonotypes between healthy human individuals. CDR3 length equals 13 residues. CDR1 is MNHNY and CDR2 is SVGAGI in the germline V gene (reference sequence). Trimming took 6 bases from V and 3 from J; bases not matched to a gene: 4. Measured with immunoSEQ multiplex PCR; TCRdb has only the in-frame clones, and not every one. The sample has millions of clones, approximately 93% seen once. V is TRBV6-6 and J is TRBJ1-2; 7 nucleotides line up with TRBD1. This TCR was recovered from a man between 18 and 29 years old in good health. Some clones in this sample may be carry-over from other donors' samples. Sequenced sample: naive CD4+ T cells from PBMCs. The subset denotes: CD45RA+ positively selected. The CDR3, as DNA: TGTGCCAGCAGCAGGACAGGAGACTATGGCTACACCTTC. Translating it yields CASSRTGDYGYTF.